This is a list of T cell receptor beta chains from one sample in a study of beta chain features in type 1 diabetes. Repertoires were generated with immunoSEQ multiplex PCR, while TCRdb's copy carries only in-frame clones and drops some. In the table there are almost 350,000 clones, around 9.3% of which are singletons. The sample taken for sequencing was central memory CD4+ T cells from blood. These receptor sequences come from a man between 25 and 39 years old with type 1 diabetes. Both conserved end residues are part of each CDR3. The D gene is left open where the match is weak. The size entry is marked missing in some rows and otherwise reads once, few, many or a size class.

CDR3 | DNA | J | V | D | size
CSGKTGGTEAFF | TGCAGCGGGAAAACAGGAGGCACTGAAGCTTTCTTT | TRBJ1-1 | TRBV29-1 | - | -
CAWSVPGSAVDTQYF | TGTGCCTGGAGTGTACCTGGATCGGCAGTAGATACGCAGTATTTT | TRBJ2-3 | TRBV30 | - | few
CASSSSGTGGSDTQYF | TGTGCCAGCAGTTCCTCCGGGACAGGGGGCTCAGATACGCAGTATTTT | TRBJ2-3 | TRBV6-5 | TRBD1 | few
CATWGVTVDEAFF | TGTGCCACCTGGGGGGTAACGGTTGATGAAGCTTTCTTT | TRBJ1-1 | TRBV10-3 | - | -
CASSPNGGQNYGYTF | TGTGCCAGCTCCCCAAATGGGGGACAGAACTATGGCTACACCTTC | TRBJ1-2 | TRBV18 | TRBD1 | few
CASIVQGGKSPLHF | TGTGCCAGCATCGTCCAAGGGGGCAAATCACCCCTCCACTTT | TRBJ1-6 | TRBV28 | TRBD1 | few
CASSLGTGEWEKLFF | TGCGCCAGCAGCCTTGGGACAGGGGAGTGGGAAAAACTGTTTTTT | TRBJ1-4 | TRBV4-1 | TRBD1 | -
CASSLNPGFDEQYF | TGTGCCAGCAGCTTAAATCCGGGATTCGACGAGCAGTACTTC | TRBJ2-7 | TRBV7-2 | - | -
CASSFTGSTDTQYF | TGTGCCAGCAGTTTTACAGGGTCCACAGATACGCAGTATTTT | TRBJ2-3 | TRBV5-4 | - | -
CASSPGVPPQHF | TGTGCCAGCAGCCCCGGAGTTCCGCCCCAGCATTTT | TRBJ1-5 | TRBV7-2 | - | -
CASSLGGTGTSEQYF | TGCGCCAGCAGCTTGGGAGGGACAGGAACCTCCGAGCAGTACTTC | TRBJ2-7 | TRBV5-1 | TRBD1 | -
CASSESGLIAKNIQYF | TGTGCCAGCAGTGAATCGGGGCTCATAGCCAAAAACATTCAGTACTTC | TRBJ2-4 | TRBV6-1 | - | -
CASSFDRGGDQPQHF | TGTGCCAGCAGTTTCGACAGGGGAGGCGATCAGCCCCAGCATTTT | TRBJ1-5 | TRBV28 | TRBD1 | few
CAWSFMLAQETQYF | TGTGCCTGGAGTTTCATGTTGGCCCAAGAGACCCAGTACTTC | TRBJ2-5 | TRBV30 | - | few
CASSRGLAETYEQYF | TGCGCCAGCAGCCGCGGGCTAGCGGAAACCTACGAGCAGTACTTC | TRBJ2-7 | TRBV5-1 | TRBD2 | -
CASSIVAVGTQYF | TGTGCCAGCAGCATCGTTGCGGTGGGTACGCAGTATTTT | TRBJ2-3 | TRBV5-4 | - | few
CASSPDRFEAFF | TGTGCCAGCTCACCCGACAGATTTGAAGCTTTCTTT | TRBJ1-1 | TRBV18 | - | few
CASSQVHGEYTNYGYTF | TGCGCCAGCAGCCAAGTACACGGGGAGTACACTAACTATGGCTACACCTTC | TRBJ1-2 | TRBV4-1 | - | few
CASSLSRVTDTQYF | TGTGCCAGCAGTTTATCGCGGGTCACAGATACGCAGTATTTT | TRBJ2-3 | TRBV27 | - | few
CAWSPPTNTQYF | TGTGCCTGGAGTCCTCCCACGAATACGCAGTATTTT | TRBJ2-3 | TRBV30 | - | few
CAISESTRGGEAFF | TGTGCCATCAGTGAGTCGACCAGGGGGGGTGAAGCTTTCTTT | TRBJ1-1 | TRBV10-3 | TRBD1 | -
CASSFGLAGNEQFF | TGTGCCAGCAGCTTTGGACTAGCGGGGAATGAGCAGTTCTTC | TRBJ2-1 | TRBV7-2 | TRBD2 | once
CASSYWQDSNQPQHF | TGTGCCAGCAGTTACTGGCAGGACAGCAATCAGCCCCAGCATTTT | TRBJ1-5 | TRBV6-6 | - | few
CASSPLNQPQHF | TGTGCCAGCAGCCCGCTCAATCAGCCCCAGCATTTT | TRBJ1-5 | TRBV28 | - | few
CASSQDPGGPETQYF | TGCGCCAGCAGCCAAGATCCGGGGGGGCCTGAGACCCAGTACTTC | TRBJ2-5 | TRBV4-3 | TRBD2 | few
CASSYSQSNTGELFF | TGTGCCAGCAGCTACAGCCAGAGCAACACCGGGGAGCTGTTTTTT | TRBJ2-2 | TRBV7-9 | - | many
CASSRDRGVNIQYF | TGTGCCAGCAGTCGGGACAGGGGGGTGAACATTCAGTACTTC | TRBJ2-4 | TRBV2 | TRBD1 | -
CASSFNQGAQREKLFF | TGTGCCAGCAGTTTCAATCAGGGGGCGCAGAGGGAAAAACTGTTTTTT | TRBJ1-4 | TRBV27 | TRBD1 | -
CASSKTGPGELFF | TGTGCCAGCAGCAAAACAGGGCCCGGGGAGCTGTTTTTT | TRBJ2-2 | TRBV7-6 | - | -
CASSSALVGRQGETQYF | TGTGCCAGCAGCTCCGCCCTCGTTGGAAGGCAGGGAGAGACCCAGTACTTC | TRBJ2-5 | TRBV7-2 | - | few
CASSLVWAQAELFF | TGTGCCAGCAGCTTAGTATGGGCACAGGCGGAACTGTTTTTT | TRBJ1-4 | TRBV7-2 | - | few
CASSVAGSPTDTQYF | TGTGCCAGCAGCGTAGCTGGGAGCCCCACAGATACGCAGTATTTT | TRBJ2-3 | TRBV9 | - | once
CASSDTLGKQYF | TGTGCCAGCAGCGACACCCTCGGAAAGCAGTACTTC | TRBJ2-7 | TRBV6-6 | - | -
CASSQDWQGGTPLHF | TGTGCCAGCAGCCAAGATTGGCAGGGAGGGACACCCCTCCACTTT | TRBJ1-6 | TRBV14 | - | many
CASSEAQERGGETQYF | TGTGCCAGCAGTGAAGCGCAGGAACGAGGCGGGGAGACCCAGTACTTC | TRBJ2-5 | TRBV2 | - | few
CASSSEGGWQYF | TGTGCCAGCAGCTCGGAAGGAGGGTGGCAGTACTTC | TRBJ2-7 | TRBV6-5 | - | many
CASSVKDGANNEQFF | TGTGCCAGCAGCGTAAAGGATGGGGCAAACAATGAGCAGTTCTTC | TRBJ2-1 | TRBV9 | - | many
CASSLPSNEQYF | TGTGCCAGCAGTTTGCCATCCAACGAGCAGTACTTC | TRBJ2-7 | TRBV28 | - | many
CASSPAFGRDYEQYF | TGTGCCAGCTCACCAGCTTTTGGACGGGACTACGAGCAGTACTTC | TRBJ2-7 | TRBV18 | - | few
CASSEQGQGLKRPQHF | TGTGCCAGCAGTGAACAGGGACAGGGGCTTAAGAGGCCCCAGCATTTT | TRBJ1-5 | TRBV6-1 | TRBD1 | -
CASSQDWKIPGELFF | TGCGCCAGCAGCCAAGATTGGAAGATCCCCGGGGAGCTGTTTTTT | TRBJ2-2 | TRBV4-1 | - | few
CASSPPLGQTNQPQHF | TGTGCCAGCTCACCCCCCCTCGGGCAGACAAATCAGCCCCAGCATTTT | TRBJ1-5 | TRBV18 | - | few
CASSFNSGEETQYF | TGTGCCAGCAGCTTCAATAGCGGGGAGGAGACCCAGTACTTC | TRBJ2-5 | TRBV7-2 | TRBD2 | many
CASSAGTQAYEQYF | TGTGCCAGCAGCGCCGGGACCCAAGCCTACGAGCAGTACTTC | TRBJ2-7 | TRBV6-6 | - | few
CASRSTVEFAEAFF | TGTGCCAGCAGAAGTACAGTGGAGTTCGCTGAAGCTTTCTTT | TRBJ1-1 | TRBV6-5 | - | -
CASSTYRDSPEAFF | TGTGCCAGCTCAACTTATCGGGACAGCCCTGAAGCTTTCTTT | TRBJ1-1 | TRBV18 | TRBD1 | few
CASSRALYEQYF | TGTGCCAGCAGTCGAGCCCTCTACGAGCAGTACTTC | TRBJ2-7 | TRBV28 | - | few
CASSALGQWADTQYF | TGTGCCAGCAGTGCCTTGGGACAGTGGGCAGATACGCAGTATTTT | TRBJ2-3 | TRBV2 | TRBD1 | -
CASSRGDRGHEQYF | TGTGCCAGCAGTCGGGGGGACAGGGGCCACGAGCAGTACTTC | TRBJ2-7 | TRBV27 | TRBD1 | -
CASNTGRGDNEQFF | TGTGCCAGCAATACAGGGAGGGGCGACAATGAGCAGTTCTTC | TRBJ2-1 | TRBV2 | - | -
CATSSALGISTDTQYF | TGTGCCACCAGCAGCGCCCTGGGGATTAGCACAGATACGCAGTATTTT | TRBJ2-3 | TRBV15 | - | -
CAWRPPGATDTQYF | TGTGCCTGGAGGCCCCCAGGGGCCACAGATACGCAGTATTTT | TRBJ2-3 | TRBV30 | - | few
CASSVADNSPLHF | TGTGCCAGCAGCGTAGCAGATAATTCACCCCTCCACTTT | TRBJ1-6 | TRBV9 | - | many
CASSPQGADGYTF | TGTGCCAGCTCACCACAGGGTGCTGATGGCTACACCTTC | TRBJ1-2 | TRBV18 | - | few
CASSRSQGFQETQYF | TGTGCCAGCAGCCGATCGCAGGGATTCCAAGAGACCCAGTACTTC | TRBJ2-5 | TRBV11-2 | - | few
CASSLGPWTGDYGYTF | TGTGCCAGCAGCTTAGGCCCGTGGACAGGGGACTATGGCTACACCTTC | TRBJ1-2 | TRBV7-2 | TRBD1 | many
CASSVHLGNSNQPQHF | TGTGCCAGCAGCGTCCATCTCGGGAATAGCAATCAGCCCCAGCATTTT | TRBJ1-5 | TRBV9 | - | -